This T cell receptor beta chain was sequenced during a study of CXCR3-negative and CXCR3-positive naive CD8 T cells. Study observations and caveats: Both naive subsets showed comparably high diversity, and memory CD8+ cells showed much lower diversity. Comparison of naive cells showed more hydrophobic TRB CDR3s in CXCR3-positive than in CXCR3-negative naive cells.

CDR3 length: 13 residues. The germline V gene encodes CDR1 GTSNPN and CDR2 SVGIG (reference sequence). Turning to this clonotype: Its antigen is still unknown.

UMI labels and 5' RACE were used to prepare the TRB cDNA libraries. TCRdb reprocessed the 5' RACE reads, with one entry per CDR3 protein and no DNA. The ten most abundant clones cover 0.62% of a sample with 75,000 to 90,000 distinct CDR3 sequences. Material for sequencing was naive CXCR3+ CD8+ T cells from blood. Subset here: CD45RO-CCR7+CD27+CD95- naive CD8+ T cells expressing CXCR3 (TNR3+). The J gene is TRBJ2-7, the V gene TRBV30; TCRdb's assignment of TRBD1 cannot be checked, as there is no DNA. This receptor was identified in a human donor in good health. Some clones in this sample may be carry-over from other donors' samples. CDR3 amino acids: CAYNPGEHSEQYF.